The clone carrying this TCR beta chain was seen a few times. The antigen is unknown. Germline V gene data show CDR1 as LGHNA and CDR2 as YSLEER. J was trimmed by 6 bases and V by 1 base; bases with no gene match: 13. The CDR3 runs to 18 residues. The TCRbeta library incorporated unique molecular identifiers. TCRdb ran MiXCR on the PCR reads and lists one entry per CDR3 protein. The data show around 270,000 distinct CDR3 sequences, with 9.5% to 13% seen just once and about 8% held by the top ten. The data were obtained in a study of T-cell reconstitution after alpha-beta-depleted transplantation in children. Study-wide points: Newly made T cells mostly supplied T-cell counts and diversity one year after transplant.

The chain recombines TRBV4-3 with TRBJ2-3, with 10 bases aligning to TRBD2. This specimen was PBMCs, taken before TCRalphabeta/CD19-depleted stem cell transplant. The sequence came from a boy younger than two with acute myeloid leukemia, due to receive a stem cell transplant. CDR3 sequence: CASSQAFSSGRGGDTQYF. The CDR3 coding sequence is TGCGCCAGCAGCCAAGCCTTCTCTAGCGGGAGAGGGGGGGATACGCAGTATTTT.